These 25 T cell receptor beta chains came from one sample sequenced in a study of blood T cell repertoires in COVID-19. Only in-frame clones appear in the TCRdb table, and some are missing; sequencing was by immunoSEQ multiplex PCR. The table shows around 250,000 clones, with about 89% occurring only once. Material for sequencing was peripheral blood. These receptors all come from a middle-aged man with active or convalescent COVID-19.

The chain has TRBV28 and TRBJ1-3; possibly TRBD1 for D (6 bases). V dropped 5 bases and J dropped 0 bases, with 14 bases sitting between them. CDR1 MDHEN and CDR2 SYDVKM come from the germline V gene. This CDR3 contains 16 residues. The CDR3 sequence is CASSAPGGYSGNTIYF. CDR3 coding DNA: TGTGCCAGCAGTGCCCCGGGGGGCTACTCTGGAAACACCATATATTTT.

J is TRBJ1-5 and V is TRBV6-6; the D gene is possibly TRBD1 (5 bases). Germline values: CDR1 MNHNY, CDR2 SVGAGI (reference sequence). Trimming left V 5 bases short and J 0 bases short, with 17 bases between. The CDR3 has 17 residues. In DNA form, the CDR3 reads TGTGCCAGCAGTCCTTATACAGGCCCTTATAGCAATCAGCCCCAGCATTTT. This codes for CASSPYTGPYSNQPQHF.

This clone has a handful of counts. The rearrangement joins TRBV27 to TRBJ1-4; D is unclear. Germline V gives CDR1 MNHEY, CDR2 SMNVEV (reference sequence). The CDR3 runs 16 residues. The ends were cut back, 7 bases at V and 0 bases at J, with 15 bases in the middle. CDR3 protein: CASTPARTTTNEKLFF. Here the CDR3 DNA reads TGTGCCAGCACCCCGGCCCGTACTACAACTAATGAAAAACTGTTTTTT.

The chain links TRBV19 to TRBJ2-1; D call uncertain. The CDR3 spans 16 residues. Looked up from germline, CDR1 is LNHDA and CDR2 is SQIVND (reference sequence). V lost 5 bases and J lost 0, with 14 bases in between. The CDR3 loop reads CASSSSGVSSYNEQFF. In DNA form, the CDR3 reads TGTGCCAGTAGTTCATCAGGTGTTAGCTCCTACAATGAGCAGTTCTTC.

The rearrangement links TRBV14 to TRBJ1-6; no clear D gene. The V gene's germline CDR1 is SGHDN and CDR2 FVKESK. CDR3 length equals 14 residues. V dropped 2 bases and J dropped 10 bases, with 12 bases sitting between them. The CDR3 DNA is TGTGCCAGCAGCCAAAGAGGGTTCGGCTCACCCCTCCACTTT. Encoded protein: CASSQRGFGSPLHF. The full variable domain, its missing parts supplied by reference TRBV14 and TRBJ1-6, is EAGVTQFPSHSVIEKGQTVTLRCDPISGHDNLYWYRRVMGKEIKFLLHFVKESKQDESGMPNNRFLAERTGGTYSTLKVQPAELEDSGVYFCASSQRGFGSPLHFGNGTRLTVT.

The chain recombines TRBV24-1 with TRBJ2-4, with TRBD1 matching over 9 bases. The CDR3 extends over 16 amino acids. Germline V CDR1 and CDR2: KGHDR, SFDVKD. Losses at the gene ends were 4 bases for V and 3 bases for J; bases not matched to a gene: 6. Written as DNA, the CDR3 is TGTGCCACCAGTGACGCGACAGGGGGTGGCAAAAACATTCAGTACTTC. Translation gives CATSDATGGGKNIQYF.

CDR3 protein: CASSPRTREAFF. CDR3 nucleotides: TGTGCCAGCAGTCCACGGACACGTGAAGCTTTCTTT. The rearrangement uses TRBV12-3 or TRBV12-4 and TRBJ1-1, with D tentatively TRBD1 (5 bases). The CDR3 extends over 12 amino acids. Trimming stripped 5 bases from V and 7 bases from J, with 11 bases between.

This chain connects TRBV7-8 to TRBJ2-2; 11 bases fit TRBD2. Germline-derived CDR1 and CDR2 are SGHVS and FQNEAQ. The CDR3 runs to 18 residues. Trimming removed 4 bases from V and 0 bases from J; junction bases left unmatched: 7. The CDR3 nucleotides are TGTGCCAGCAGCTCCACCCGTAGCGGGAGGGCGAACACCGGGGAGCTGTTTTTT. Translated, it gives CASSSTRSGRANTGELFF.

J is TRBJ1-6 and V is TRBV23-1, with D unresolved. Being an ORF, TRBV23-1 has a function that is uncertain. The CDR3 totals 14 residues. Between the trimmed V and J ends, which lost 0 bases and 9 bases, there was a span of 9 bases. In nucleotides, the CDR3 is TGCGCCAGCAGTCAATCACCGGGAGTTTCACCCCTCCACTTT. It encodes CASSQSPGVSPLHF.

This chain links TRBV5-6 with TRBJ1-1, with 7 bases identical to TRBD1. The CDR3 is made up of 15 amino acids. The V and J ends lost 2 bases and 5 bases, in that order; junction bases with no gene match: 9. CDR1 and CDR2 (germline): SGHDT, YYEEEE. The CDR3 DNA is TGTGCCAGCAGCTTAGCAAAAGGGGGCTGGACTGAAGCTTTCTTT. Translated, it gives CASSLAKGGWTEAFF.

The gene calls are TRBV7-2 and TRBJ2-4, with 10 bases lining up with TRBD2. Germline values: CDR1 SGHTA, CDR2 FQGNSA. V lost 2 bases and J lost 7; bases outside the gene matches: 5. This CDR3 has 15 residues. In nucleotides, the CDR3 is TGTGCCAGCAGCTTACCTCTAGCGGGAGTGAACATTCAGTACTTC. Protein sequence: CASSLPLAGVNIQYF. Looking up the rest from reference TRBV7-2 and TRBJ2-4 gives the full variable domain: GAGVSQSPSNKVTEKGKDVELRCDPISGHTALYWYRQSLGQGLEFLIYFQGNSAPDKSGLPSDRFSAERTGGSVSTLTIQRTQQEDSAVYLCASSLPLAGVNIQYFGAGTRLSVL.

There are a few counts of this clone. The chain has TRBV24-1 and TRBJ1-2; 7 bases agree with TRBD1. The CDR3 loop spans 13 amino acids. The germline gives CDR1 KGHDR, CDR2 SFDVKD. With V trimmed by 3 bases and J by 8 bases, 5 bases remained unmatched. CDR3 in DNA: TGTGCCACCAGTGATAAGGGGGCGCCCGGCTACACCTTC. Translated, it gives CATSDKGAPGYTF.

This chain uses TRBV12-3 or TRBV12-4 with TRBJ1-4, with D uncertain. The V gene lost 7 bases and the J gene lost 4 bases, with 10 bases spanning the gap. The CDR3 is 13 residues long. CDR3: CASTTHFNEKLFF. The CDR3 nucleotides read TGTGCCAGCACGACACACTTTAATGAAAAACTGTTTTTT.

This chain links TRBV6-5 with TRBJ1-2; a weak D match, TRBD1 (5 bases). CDR3 length: 13 residues. V dropped 6 bases and J dropped 8 bases, with 16 bases sitting between them. Germline V gene sequence: CDR1 MNHEY, CDR2 SVGAGI. CDR3 loop: CASRGGSSEGYTF. The CDR3 DNA follows: TGTGCCAGCAGGGGGGGATCGTCTGAGGGCTACACCTTC.

This clone was observed a few times. V and J are TRBV30 and TRBJ1-6, with TRBD1 as a possible D gene (6 bases). V dropped 8 bases and J dropped 8 bases, with 13 bases sitting between them. The CDR3 contains 12 residues. The germline V gene has CDR1 GTSNPN and CDR2 SVGIG (reference sequence). The CDR3 coding sequence is TGTGCCGGGGGCAGGGAGGATTCACCCCTCCACTTT. Its translation is CAGGREDSPLHF.

The chain has TRBV7-3 and TRBJ2-1, with 16 positions matching TRBD2. This CDR3 is 17 amino acids long. The ends lost 5 bases at V and 4 bases at J; junction bases unmatched: 5. Germline V gene sequence: CDR1 SGHTA, CDR2 FQGTGA. In DNA form, the CDR3 reads TGTGCCAGCAGCACGGGACTAGCGGGAGGGCCGTACAATGAGCAGTTCTTC. It yields the protein CASSTGLAGGPYNEQFF. Together with reference TRBV7-3 and TRBJ2-1, the CDR3 gives the full variable domain: GAGVSQTPSNKVTEKGKYVELRCDPISGHTALYWYRQSLGQGPEFLIYFQGTGAADDSGLPNDRFFAVRPEGSVSTLKIQRTERGDSAVYLCASSTGLAGGPYNEQFFGPGTRLTVL.

The CDR3 reads CASSSLTSGGKPSYEQYF. The CDR3 DNA reads TGCGCCAGCAGCTCACTGACTAGCGGGGGGAAACCCTCCTACGAGCAGTACTTC. The V gene is TRBV5-1, the J gene TRBJ2-7; TRBD2 aligns across 13 bases. This CDR3 has 18 amino acids. Germline lookup yields CDR1 SGHRS and CDR2 YFSETQ. Unmatched junction bases numbered 9, after V lost 3 bases and J lost 0 bases.

CDR3 nucleotides: TGTGCCAGCAGTTTATCCGGGACAGGGAGGGGTGGCTACACCTTC. It specifies CASSLSGTGRGGYTF. The chain recombines TRBV28 with TRBJ1-2; 9 bases are a match to TRBD1. This CDR3 comprises 15 residues. Germline V gene sequence: CDR1 MDHEN, CDR2 SYDVKM. The trim removed 1 base at V and 7 bases at J, leaving 7 bases unmatched.

The chain links TRBV9 to TRBJ1-2; the D is unclear. Germline CDR1 and CDR2: SGDLS and YYNGEE. The V end lost 4 bases, the J end lost 3 bases, and 7 bases lay between the germline ends. CDR3 length: 12 amino acids. CDR3 sequence: CASSSGDYGYTF. CDR3 nucleotide sequence: TGTGCCAGCAGCTCCGGGGACTATGGCTACACCTTC.

This CDR3 is CASSLTSGTGGELFF. CDR3 DNA: TGTGCCAGCAGTTTAACTAGCGGGACCGGTGGGGAGCTGTTTTTT. This chain connects TRBV6-4 to TRBJ2-2, with 10 nucleotides matching TRBD2. Germline loops: CDR1 MRHNA, CDR2 SNTAGT. The V gene end was trimmed by 5 bases and the J gene end by 8 bases; junction bases not matched to a gene: 8. This CDR3 has 15 amino acids.

The chain uses TRBV19 and TRBJ2-3; 7 bases map to TRBD1. Germline assignment: CDR1 LNHDA and CDR2 SQIVND (reference sequence). The CDR3 is made up of 13 amino acids. J was trimmed by 4 bases and V by 8 bases; bases with no gene match: 6. CDR3 sequence: CASGTQGADTQYF. The CDR3 nucleotides are TGTGCCAGTGGAACCCAGGGGGCAGATACGCAGTATTTT.

The chain uses TRBV19 and TRBJ2-2, with TRBD2 identical over 10 bases. V shed 7 bases, J shed 4 bases, and the junction held 3 bases outside the gene matches. Germline V gives CDR1 LNHDA, CDR2 SQIVND (reference sequence). The CDR3 length is 14 residues. The CDR3 sequence: CASTTSGLTGELFF. CDR3 in DNA: TGTGCCAGTACGACTAGCGGGCTCACCGGGGAGCTGTTTTTT. Together with reference TRBV19 and TRBJ2-2, the CDR3 gives the full variable domain: DGGITQSPKYLFRKEGQNVTLSCEQNLNHDAMYWYRQDPGQGLRLIYYSQIVNDFQKGDIAEGYSVSREKKESFPLTVTSAQKNPTAFYLCASTTSGLTGELFFGEGSRLTVL.

CDR3 nucleotide sequence: TGTGCCAGCAGCCAAGTAGCCCGGGATTTAGCCATATATTTT. It yields the protein CASSQVARDLAIYF. The chain couples TRBV3-1 (or the pseudogene TRBV3-2) to TRBJ1-3; D ambiguous. Between the trimmed V and J ends, which lost 1 base and 11 bases, there was a span of 15 bases. CDR1 is LGHDT and CDR2 is YNNKEL in the germline V gene (reference sequence). The CDR3 is 14 residues long.

This chain uses TRBV7-2 with TRBJ2-7; no clear D gene. Deletions cut 5 bases from V and 1 base from J, with 3 bases between. The length of the CDR3 is 11 residues. Germline-derived CDR1 and CDR2 are SGHTA and FQGNSA. The CDR3 is CASSPSYEQYF. CDR3 bases: TGTGCCAGCAGCCCGTCCTACGAGCAGTACTTC.

The V call is TRBV6-6, the J call TRBJ2-3; a possible D gene is TRBD2 (6 bases). Trimming cost V 2 bases and J 3 bases, with 6 bases left between them. This CDR3 has 13 amino acids. CDR1 and CDR2 from the germline V gene are MNHNY and SVGAGI (reference sequence). The CDR3 nucleotides are TGTGCCAGCAGTTACCGGGAGACAGATACGCAGTATTTT. Translation gives CASSYRETDTQYF.